This entry lists 7 T cell receptor beta chains sequenced from one sample in a study of cytomegalovirus exposure and HLA in healthy donors. 13 Jbeta primers and 60 Vbeta primers were used for the PCR. Produced via immunoSEQ multiplex PCR; TCRdb's table is partial and in-frame only. Of 90,000 or so clones in the sample, 82% are singletons; the top ten hold 3.8%. Sequenced sample: PBMCs. These TCRs come from a man aged 45-65 years in good health and CMV-seronegative.

The chain employs TRBV5-1 and TRBJ1-4; the match to TRBD1 covers 7 bases. Germline V lookup: CDR1 SGHRS, CDR2 YFSETQ. This CDR3 has 14 residues. The V segment lost 3 bases and the J segment 8 bases; nucleotides outside the gene matches: 7. The CDR3 bases are TGCGCCAGCAGCTCGACAGGGTCAGAGGAAAAACTGTTTTTT. It is translated as CASSSTGSEEKLFF. Based on the CDR3 plus reference TRBV5-1 and TRBJ1-4, the full variable domain is KAGVTQTPRYLIKTRGQQVTLSCSPISGHRSVSWYQQTPGQGLQFLFEYFSETQRNKGNFPGRFSGRQFSNSRSEMNVSTLELGDSALYLCASSSTGSEEKLFFGSGTQLSVL.

This rearrangement joins TRBV7-9 to TRBJ2-3; D remains unclear. Trimming took off 3 bases at V and 9 bases at J, with 10 bases between the two ends. CDR1 and CDR2 (germline): SEHNR, FQNEAQ (reference sequence). The CDR3 runs 12 residues. The CDR3 region has the DNA TGTGCCAGCAGCTTCTCGATCGGGACGCAGTATTTT. Amino acids: CASSFSIGTQYF.

The J gene is TRBJ1-2, the V gene TRBV5-1; D unresolved. Germline V gene lookup returns CDR1 SGHRS and CDR2 YFSETQ. Trimming left V 4 bases short and J 2 bases short, with 12 bases between. CDR3 length: 14 residues. CDR3 nucleotides: TGCGCCAGCAGCCCCACTACGGGGAACTATGGCTACACCTTC. It codes for CASSPTTGNYGYTF.

The chain employs TRBV5-1 and TRBJ2-1; 10 nucleotides agree with TRBD2. Germline V gives CDR1 SGHRS, CDR2 YFSETQ. The trim removed 3 bases at V and 2 bases at J, leaving 2 bases unmatched. The length of the CDR3 is 15 residues. For the CDR3, the DNA is TGCGCCAGCAGCTACGGGACTAGCGCCTACAATGAGCAGTTCTTC. Protein sequence: CASSYGTSAYNEQFF.

The chain combines TRBV13 with TRBJ1-2, with D unclear. CDR1 and CDR2 from the germline V gene are PRHDT and FYEKMQ (reference sequence). CDR3 size: 13 residues. With 0 bases removed from V and 6 bases from J, the gap between germline ends came to 8 bases. As DNA, the CDR3 is TGTGCCAGCAGCTTAGGCCGGGAGGATGGCTACACCTTC. Translating gives CASSLGREDGYTF.

This clone has only a few counts. The chain recombines TRBV30 with TRBJ2-2; 11 bases match TRBD1. Germline CDR1 and CDR2: GTSNPN and SVGIG (reference sequence). The CDR3 has 15 amino acids. The V gene end was trimmed by 3 bases and the J gene end by 5 bases; junction bases not matched to a gene: 5. CDR3 nucleotides: TGTGCCTGGAGGGGACAGGGGGTCCAAACCGGGGAGCTGTTTTTT. Translation gives CAWRGQGVQTGELFF.

This chain connects TRBV4-2 to TRBJ2-2; TRBD2 agrees at 10 bases. There are 17 residues in the CDR3. Looked up from germline, CDR1 is LGHNA and CDR2 is YNFKEQ. Trimming removed 4 bases from V and 2 bases from J; junction bases left unmatched: 7. The CDR3 region has the DNA TGTGCCAGCAGCCCGAGCGGACTAGCGGACAACACCGGGGAGCTGTTTTTT. Encoded protein: CASSPSGLADNTGELFF.